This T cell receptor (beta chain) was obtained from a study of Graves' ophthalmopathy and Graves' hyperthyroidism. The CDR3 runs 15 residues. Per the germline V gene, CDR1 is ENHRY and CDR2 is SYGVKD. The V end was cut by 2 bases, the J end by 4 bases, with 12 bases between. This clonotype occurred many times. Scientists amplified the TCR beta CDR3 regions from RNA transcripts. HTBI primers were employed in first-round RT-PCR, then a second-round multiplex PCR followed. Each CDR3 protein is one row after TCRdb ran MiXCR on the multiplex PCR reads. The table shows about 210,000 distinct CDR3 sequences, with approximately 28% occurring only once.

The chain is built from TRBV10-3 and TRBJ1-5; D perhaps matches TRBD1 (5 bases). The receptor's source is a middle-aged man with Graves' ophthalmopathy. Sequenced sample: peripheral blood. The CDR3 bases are TGTGCCATCAGTGAGGCTACAGGTGATAATCAGCCCCAGCATTTT. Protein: CAISEATGDNQPQHF.